The 11 T cell receptor beta chains below all came from one sample that was sequenced in a study of T cells in Graves' hyperthyroidism and ophthalmopathy. Amplified TCR beta CDR3 regions derived from RNA transcripts. First-round RT-PCR with HTBI primers amplified the TCR CDR3 region. In TCRdb, the multiplex PCR reads were re-called with MiXCR into one record per CDR3 protein. The sample carries fewer than 700,000 distinct CDR3 sequences, approximately 17% recorded once. Sequenced input: blood. The receptors derive from a woman between 18 and 30 years old with Graves' ophthalmopathy.

This clonotype was recorded at least ten times. The chain is built from TRBV12-3 or TRBV12-4 and TRBJ1-2; 9 bases are a match to TRBD1. V was clipped by 3 bases and J by 2 bases; unmatched bases: 4. The CDR3 runs 15 residues. As DNA, the CDR3 is TGTGCCAGCAGTTTGGGACAGGGTTGGAACTATGGCTACACCTTC. Its translation: CASSLGQGWNYGYTF.

Note on this clonotype: Sequence at one end of the junction differs from germline and may be a read error. CDR3 nucleotide sequence: TGCAGTGCAAGAGACCAGGGGCTAGCGGGGGGCCTCACAGATACGCAGTATTTT. Translated, it gives CSARDQGLAGGLTDTQYF. This rearrangement joins TRBV20-1 to TRBJ2-3, with TRBD2 matching over 11 bases. CDR1 is DFQATT, CDR2 SNEGSKA, per germline (reference sequence). This CDR3 comprises 18 residues.

This clonotype was seen ten or more times. V and J are TRBV20-1 and TRBJ2-5, with 13 nucleotides matching TRBD2. CDR3 size: 17 residues. CDR1 is DFQATT and CDR2 is SNEGSKA in the germline V gene (reference sequence). With V trimmed by 3 bases and J by 1 base, 8 bases remained unmatched. CDR3: CSASMGLAGYGQETQYF. The CDR3 region has the DNA TGCAGTGCTAGTATGGGACTAGCGGGATATGGCCAAGAGACCCAGTACTTC.

This clonotype was counted only a few times. This chain links TRBV4-1 with TRBJ2-2; 9 nucleotides align to TRBD1. The CDR3 consists of 17 residues. V lost 4 bases, J lost 2 bases, and 8 bases stayed unmatched. The V gene's germline CDR1 is MGHRA and CDR2 YSYEKL. DNA for the CDR3: TGCGCCAGCAGCCCCCCCGGGACAGGGTATAACACCGGGGAGCTGTTTTTT. Its translation is CASSPPGTGYNTGELFF.

This clonotype was detected ten times or more. The rearrangement joins TRBV30 to TRBJ1-3, with no clear D. The germline gives CDR1 GTSNPN, CDR2 SVGIG (reference sequence). V shed 4 bases and J shed 4 bases, with 8 bases lying between them. This CDR3 is built from 12 residues. For the CDR3, the DNA is TGTGCCTGGACCCAGGCAGGAAACACCATATATTTT. Protein sequence: CAWTQAGNTIYF.

This clonotype was observed at least ten times. The chain is built from TRBV20-1 and TRBJ2-2; no firm D call. V was shortened by 3 bases and J by 5 bases, with 19 bases between the two germline ends. The CDR3 is made up of 16 amino acids. Germline values: CDR1 DFQATT, CDR2 SNEGSKA (reference sequence). The chain's CDR3 is CSASIRSAGDTGELFF. CDR3 DNA sequence: TGCAGTGCTAGTATTAGGTCGGCAGGCGATACCGGGGAGCTGTTTTTT.

This clonotype was picked up many times. V and J are TRBV28 and TRBJ2-1; the D gene could be TRBD1 or TRBD2 (5 bases each). V was trimmed by 2 bases and J by 5 bases, leaving 16 bases between them. CDR3 length: 16 amino acids. In germline, CDR1 is MDHEN, CDR2 SYDVKM. The CDR3 sequence is CASSLGTASLHNEQFF. CDR3 bases: TGTGCCAGCAGTTTAGGGACGGCAAGTCTCCACAATGAGCAGTTCTTC.

At least ten counts were recorded for this clonotype. The chain combines TRBV7-3 with TRBJ2-3; D may be TRBD1 (7 bases). V was trimmed by 6 bases and J by 0 bases, leaving 19 bases between them. The CDR3 contains 17 residues. CDR1 and CDR2 (germline): SGHTA, FQGTGA. CDR3 DNA: TGTGCCAGCAGTTATACAGGGGTCGGGACTAGCACAGATACGCAGTATTTT. This translates into CASSYTGVGTSTDTQYF.

This clonotype appeared a single time. The chain combines TRBV7-9 with TRBJ1-2; 7 bases are shared with TRBD1. CDR1 is SEHNR and CDR2 is FQNEAQ in the germline V gene (reference sequence). The V gene end was trimmed by 8 bases and the J gene end by 1 base; junction bases not matched to a gene: 7. The CDR3 runs 14 residues. CDR3: CASGPGTDNYGYTF. The CDR3 nucleotides are TGTGCCAGCGGCCCCGGGACAGATAACTATGGCTACACCTTC.

The chain combines TRBV29-1 with TRBJ1-2; D possibly corresponds to TRBD1 (5 bases). V was pared by 8 bases and J by 6 bases, with 16 bases between. Germline V gene lookup returns CDR1 SQVTM and CDR2 ANQGSEA. The CDR3 sequence is 12 residues long. DNA of the CDR3: TGCAGCACCTCGAGGGGCGTCGATGGCTACACCTTC. Translation gives CSTSRGVDGYTF.

V usage is TRBV5-1 and J usage is TRBJ2-1; 13 positions agree with TRBD2. V lost 4 bases to trimming and J lost 7 bases; unmatched junction nucleotides: 8. The CDR3 consists of 16 residues. Germline V lookup: CDR1 SGHRS, CDR2 YFSETQ. The CDR3 DNA follows: TGCGCCAGCAGCCTATTGACTAGCGGGGGGTCTAATGAGCAGTTCTTC. Its translation is CASSLLTSGGSNEQFF.